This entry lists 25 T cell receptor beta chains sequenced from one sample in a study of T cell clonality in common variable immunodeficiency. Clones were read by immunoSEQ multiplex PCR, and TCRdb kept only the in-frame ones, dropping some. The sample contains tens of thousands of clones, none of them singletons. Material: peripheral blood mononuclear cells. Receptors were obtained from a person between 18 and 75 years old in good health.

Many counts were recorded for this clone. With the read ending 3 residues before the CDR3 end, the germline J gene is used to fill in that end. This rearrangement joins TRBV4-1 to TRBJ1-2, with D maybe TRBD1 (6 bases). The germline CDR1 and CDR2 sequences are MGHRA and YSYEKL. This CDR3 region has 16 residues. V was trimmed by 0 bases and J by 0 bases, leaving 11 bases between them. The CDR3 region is CASSQEVGDTNYGYTF. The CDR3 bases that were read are TGCGCCAGCAGCCAAGAGGTGGGGGACACTAACTATGGC.

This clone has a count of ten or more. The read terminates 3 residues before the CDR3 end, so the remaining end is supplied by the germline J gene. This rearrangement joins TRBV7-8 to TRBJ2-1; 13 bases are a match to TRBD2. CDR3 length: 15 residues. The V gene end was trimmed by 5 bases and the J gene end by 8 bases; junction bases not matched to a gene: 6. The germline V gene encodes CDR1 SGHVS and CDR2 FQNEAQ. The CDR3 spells CASSLWTSGSYEQFF. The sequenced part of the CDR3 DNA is TGTGCCAGCAGCCTTTGGACTAGCGGGAGTTATGAG.

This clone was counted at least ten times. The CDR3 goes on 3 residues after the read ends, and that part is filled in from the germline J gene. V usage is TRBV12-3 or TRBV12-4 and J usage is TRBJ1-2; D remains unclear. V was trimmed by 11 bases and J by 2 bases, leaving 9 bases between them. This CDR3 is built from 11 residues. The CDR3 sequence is CAVKANYGYTF. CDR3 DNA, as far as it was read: TGTGCCGTTAAAGCCAACTATGGC.

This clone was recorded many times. The CDR3 DNA, read in part, is TGCAGTGCTACTTGGGACAGGGATAATTCACCC. Protein sequence: CSATWDRDNSP. The whole CDR3 protein is CSATWDRDNSPLHF. J is TRBJ1-6 and V is TRBV20-1; 9 bases align to TRBD1. The CDR3 end lies 3 residues beyond the end of the read and is filled in from the germline J gene. J was trimmed by 5 bases and V by 4 bases; bases with no gene match: 3. The CDR3 loop spans 14 amino acids. Germline V gives CDR1 DFQATT, CDR2 SNEGSKA (reference sequence).

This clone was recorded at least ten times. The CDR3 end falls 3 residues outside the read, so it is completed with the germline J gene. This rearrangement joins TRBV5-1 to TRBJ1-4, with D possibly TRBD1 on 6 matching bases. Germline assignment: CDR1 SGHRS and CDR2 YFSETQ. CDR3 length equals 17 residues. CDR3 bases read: TGCGCCAGCAGTCCACGGACAGCGAGCTCCTATAATTCACCA. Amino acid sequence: CASSPRTASSYNSP. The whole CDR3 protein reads CASSPRTASSYNSPLFF.

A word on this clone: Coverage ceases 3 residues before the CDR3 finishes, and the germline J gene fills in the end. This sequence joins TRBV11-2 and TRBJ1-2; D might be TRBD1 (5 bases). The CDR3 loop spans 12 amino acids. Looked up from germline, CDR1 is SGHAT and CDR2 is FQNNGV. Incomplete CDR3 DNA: TGTGCCAGCAGCTTAACGGGGGTCAGA. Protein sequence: CASSLTGVR. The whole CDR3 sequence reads CASSLTGVRYTF.

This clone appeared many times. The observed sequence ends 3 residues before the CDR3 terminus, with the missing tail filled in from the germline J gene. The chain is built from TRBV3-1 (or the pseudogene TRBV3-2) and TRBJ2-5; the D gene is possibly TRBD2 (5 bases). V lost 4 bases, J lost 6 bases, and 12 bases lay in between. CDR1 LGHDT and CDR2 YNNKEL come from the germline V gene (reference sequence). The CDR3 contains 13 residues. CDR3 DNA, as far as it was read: TGTGCCAGCAGCCCCTACGAGGGCCAGACC. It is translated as CASSPYEGQT. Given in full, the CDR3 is CASSPYEGQTQYF.

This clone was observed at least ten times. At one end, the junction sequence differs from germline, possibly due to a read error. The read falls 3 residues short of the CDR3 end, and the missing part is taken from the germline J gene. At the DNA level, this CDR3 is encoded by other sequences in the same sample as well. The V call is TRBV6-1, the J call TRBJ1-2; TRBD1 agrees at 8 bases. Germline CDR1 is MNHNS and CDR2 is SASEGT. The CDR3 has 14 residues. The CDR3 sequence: CASSDVDRVYGYTF. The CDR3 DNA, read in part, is TGCGCCAGCAGTGACGTGGACAGGGTTTATGGC.

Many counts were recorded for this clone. The CDR3 loop is CSVDRDRESYTF. The sequenced part of the CDR3 DNA is TGCAGCGTTGATCGGGACAGGGAGTCC. The chain carries TRBV29-1 and TRBJ1-2, with 9 bases lining up with TRBD1. The read falls 3 residues short of the CDR3 end, and the missing part is taken from the germline J gene. The CDR3 length is 12 residues. Germline V gene data show CDR1 as SQVTM and CDR2 as ANQGSEA.

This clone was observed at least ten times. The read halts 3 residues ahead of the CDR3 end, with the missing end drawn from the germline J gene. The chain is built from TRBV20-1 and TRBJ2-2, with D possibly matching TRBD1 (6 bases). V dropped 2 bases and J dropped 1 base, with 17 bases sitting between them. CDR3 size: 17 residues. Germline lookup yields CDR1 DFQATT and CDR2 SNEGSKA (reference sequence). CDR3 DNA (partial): TGCAGTGCTAGAAATCTCAGGGGCGCCGGGAACACCGGGGAG. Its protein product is CSARNLRGAGNTGE. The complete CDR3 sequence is CSARNLRGAGNTGELFF.

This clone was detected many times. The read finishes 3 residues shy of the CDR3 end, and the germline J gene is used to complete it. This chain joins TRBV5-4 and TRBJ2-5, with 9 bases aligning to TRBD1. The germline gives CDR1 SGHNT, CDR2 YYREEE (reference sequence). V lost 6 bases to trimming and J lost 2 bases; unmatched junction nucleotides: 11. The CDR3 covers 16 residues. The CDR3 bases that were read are TGTGCCAGCACCCCCCACCCAGGGACAGGGCAAGAGACC. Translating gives CASTPHPGTGQET. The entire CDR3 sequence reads CASTPHPGTGQETQYF.

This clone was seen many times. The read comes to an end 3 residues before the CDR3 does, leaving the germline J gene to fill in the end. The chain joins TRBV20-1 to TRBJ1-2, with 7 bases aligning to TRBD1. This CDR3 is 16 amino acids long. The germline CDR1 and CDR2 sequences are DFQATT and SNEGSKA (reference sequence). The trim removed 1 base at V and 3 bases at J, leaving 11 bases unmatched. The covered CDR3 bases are TGCAGTGCTAGAGTTCCGAACAGGGGCTGGGACTATGGC. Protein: CSARVPNRGWDYG. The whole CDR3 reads CSARVPNRGWDYGYTF.

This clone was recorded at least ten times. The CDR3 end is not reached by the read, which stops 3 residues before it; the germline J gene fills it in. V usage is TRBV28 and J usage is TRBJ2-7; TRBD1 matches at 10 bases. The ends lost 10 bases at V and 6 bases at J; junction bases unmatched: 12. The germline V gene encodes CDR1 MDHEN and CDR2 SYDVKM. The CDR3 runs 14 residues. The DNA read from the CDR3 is TGTGCCACCACGACAGGGGGCGTCTTAATCGAG. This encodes CATTTGGVLIE. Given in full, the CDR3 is CATTTGGVLIEQYF.

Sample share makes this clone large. The CDR3 DNA, read in part, is TGCAGTGCTGAAAGGGACAGGGCTACCTACGAG. It specifies CSAERDRATYE. The entire CDR3 protein is CSAERDRATYEQYF. The rearrangement uses TRBV20-1 and TRBJ2-7; TRBD1 agrees at 9 bases. The CDR3 end is not reached by the read, which stops 3 residues before it; the germline J gene fills it in. The CDR3 covers 14 residues. The J segment lost 2 bases and the V segment lost 5 bases, leaving 7 bases of the junction unmatched. CDR1 is DFQATT and CDR2 is SNEGSKA in the germline V gene (reference sequence).

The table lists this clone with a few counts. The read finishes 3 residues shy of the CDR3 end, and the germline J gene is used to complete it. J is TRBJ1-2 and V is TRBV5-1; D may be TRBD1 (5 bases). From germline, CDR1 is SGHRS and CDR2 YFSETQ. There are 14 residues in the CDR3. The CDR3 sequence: CASSFAQGFYDYTF. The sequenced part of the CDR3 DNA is TGCGCCAGCAGCTTTGCGCAGGGATTCTACGAC.

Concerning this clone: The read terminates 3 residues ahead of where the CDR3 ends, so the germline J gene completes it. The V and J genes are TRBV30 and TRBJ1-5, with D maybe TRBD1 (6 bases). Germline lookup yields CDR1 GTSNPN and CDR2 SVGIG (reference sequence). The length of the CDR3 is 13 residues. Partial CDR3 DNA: TGTGCCTGGGGACAGTCTAGCACAGATCCC. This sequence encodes CAWGQSSTDP. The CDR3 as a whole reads CAWGQSSTDPQHF. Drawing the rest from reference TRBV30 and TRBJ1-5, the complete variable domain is SQTIHQWPATLVQPVGSPLSLECTVEGTSNPNLYWYRQAAGRGLQLLFYSVGIGQISSEVPQNLSASRPQDRQFILSSKKLLLSDSGFYLCAWGQSSTDPQHFGDGTRLSIL.

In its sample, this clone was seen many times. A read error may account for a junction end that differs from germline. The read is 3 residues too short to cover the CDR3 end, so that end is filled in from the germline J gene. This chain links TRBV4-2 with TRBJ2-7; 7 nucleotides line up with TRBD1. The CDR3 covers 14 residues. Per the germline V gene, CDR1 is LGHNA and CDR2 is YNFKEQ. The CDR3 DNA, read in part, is TGCGCCAGCAGCCAACGGGACAGAGACTACGAG. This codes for CASSQRDRDYE. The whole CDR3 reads CASSQRDRDYEQYF.

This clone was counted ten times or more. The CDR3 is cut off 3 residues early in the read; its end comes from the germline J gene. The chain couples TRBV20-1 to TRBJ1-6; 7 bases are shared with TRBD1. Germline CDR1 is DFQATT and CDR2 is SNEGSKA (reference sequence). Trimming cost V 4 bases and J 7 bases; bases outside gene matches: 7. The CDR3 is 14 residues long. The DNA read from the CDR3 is TGCAGTGCTAAGACAGGGACTCGCAATTCACCC. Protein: CSAKTGTRNSP. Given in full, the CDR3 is CSAKTGTRNSPLHF.

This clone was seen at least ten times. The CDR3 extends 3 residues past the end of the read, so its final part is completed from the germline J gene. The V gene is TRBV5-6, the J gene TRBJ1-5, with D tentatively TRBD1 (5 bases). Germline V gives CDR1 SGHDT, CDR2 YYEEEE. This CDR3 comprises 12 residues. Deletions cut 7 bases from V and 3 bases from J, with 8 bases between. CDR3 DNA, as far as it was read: TGTGCCAGCCAGGGCAACAATCAGCCC. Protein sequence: CASQGNNQP. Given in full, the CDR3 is CASQGNNQPQHF. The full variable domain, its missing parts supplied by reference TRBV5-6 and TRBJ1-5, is DAGVTQSPTHLIKTRGQQVTLRCSPKSGHDTVSWYQQALGQGPQFIFQYYEEEERQRGNFPDRFSGHQFPNYSSELNVNALLLGDSALYLCASQGNNQPQHFGDGTRLSIL.

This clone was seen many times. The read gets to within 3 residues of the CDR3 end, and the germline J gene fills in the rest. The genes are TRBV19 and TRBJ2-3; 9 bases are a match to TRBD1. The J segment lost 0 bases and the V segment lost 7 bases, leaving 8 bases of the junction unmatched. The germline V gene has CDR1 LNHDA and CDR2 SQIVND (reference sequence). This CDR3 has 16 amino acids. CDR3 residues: CASTGQGSLSTDTQYF. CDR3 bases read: TGTGCCAGTACCGGACAGGGGTCCCTAAGCACAGATACG.

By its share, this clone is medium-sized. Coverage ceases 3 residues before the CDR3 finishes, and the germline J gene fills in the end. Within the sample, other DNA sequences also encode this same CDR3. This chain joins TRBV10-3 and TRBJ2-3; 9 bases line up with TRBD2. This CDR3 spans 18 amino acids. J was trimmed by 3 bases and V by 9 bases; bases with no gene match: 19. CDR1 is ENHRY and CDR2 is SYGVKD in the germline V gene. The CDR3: CAISSLWDSGRETDTQYF. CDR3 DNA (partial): TGTGCCATTTCCTCTTTATGGGATAGCGGGAGAGAAACAGATACG.

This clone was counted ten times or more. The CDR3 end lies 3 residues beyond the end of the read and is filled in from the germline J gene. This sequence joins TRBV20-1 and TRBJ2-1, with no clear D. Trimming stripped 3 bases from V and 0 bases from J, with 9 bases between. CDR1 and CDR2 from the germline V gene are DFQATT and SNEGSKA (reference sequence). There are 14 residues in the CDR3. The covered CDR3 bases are TGCAGTGCTAGGTCAGGTAGCTCCTACAATGAG. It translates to CSARSGSSYNE. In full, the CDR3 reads CSARSGSSYNEQFF.

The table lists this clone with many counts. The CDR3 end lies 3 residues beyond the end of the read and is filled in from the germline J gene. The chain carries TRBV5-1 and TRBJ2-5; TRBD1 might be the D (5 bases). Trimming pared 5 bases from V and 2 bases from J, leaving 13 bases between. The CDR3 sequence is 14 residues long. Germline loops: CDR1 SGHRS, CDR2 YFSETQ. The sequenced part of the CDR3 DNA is TGCGCCAGCAGTCCACAGGTGTCGCAAGAGACC. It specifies CASSPQVSQET. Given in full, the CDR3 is CASSPQVSQETQYF.

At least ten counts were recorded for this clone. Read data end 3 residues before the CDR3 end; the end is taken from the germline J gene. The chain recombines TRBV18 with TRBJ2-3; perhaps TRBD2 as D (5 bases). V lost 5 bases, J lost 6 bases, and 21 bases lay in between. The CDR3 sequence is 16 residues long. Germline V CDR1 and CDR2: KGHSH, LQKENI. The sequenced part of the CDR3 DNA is TGTGCCAGCTCATACGAGGGCGAGGGCAGTGTGGATACG. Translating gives CASSYEGEGSVDT. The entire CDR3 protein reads CASSYEGEGSVDTQYF.

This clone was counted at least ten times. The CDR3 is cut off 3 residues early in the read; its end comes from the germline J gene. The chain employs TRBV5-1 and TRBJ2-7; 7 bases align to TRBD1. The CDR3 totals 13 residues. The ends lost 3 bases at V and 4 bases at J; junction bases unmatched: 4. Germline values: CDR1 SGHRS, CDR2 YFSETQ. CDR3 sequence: CASSYDREYEQYF. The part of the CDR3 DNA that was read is TGCGCCAGCAGCTATGACAGGGAATACGAG.